Shown below are 21 T cell receptor beta chains from a single sample sequenced in a study of CXCR3-negative and CXCR3-positive naive CD8 T cells (dated by TCRdb to between 2017 and 2020). TCRdb names NextSeq 550 as the instrument used. The Human TCR Profiling Kit (MiLaboratory) was used to prepare UMI-labeled 5' RACE TRB cDNA libraries. TCRdb reprocessed the reads, and each CDR3 protein sequence is entered once, without DNA. This sample's records show about 6,700 distinct CDR3 sequences. More than 1.2% of the sample is taken by the ten largest. The sample was naive CXCR3- CD8+ T cells from blood. What this sample's cell subset or site label stands for: CD45RO-CCR7+CD27+CD95- naive CD8+ T cells lacking CXCR3 (TNR3-). Every receptor here comes from a human donor in good health. Some clones in this sample may be carry-over from other donors' samples.

CDR3 loop: CSVVSPLYNEQFF. The chain recombines TRBV29-1 with TRBJ2-1; the TCRdb call, TRBD2, lacks DNA for checking. The CDR3 consists of 13 residues. The V gene's germline CDR1 is SQVTM and CDR2 ANQGSEA.

The chain is built from TRBV10-2 and TRBJ2-7; TCRdb indicates TRBD1, and absent DNA this call remains unverified. The CDR3 runs to 15 residues. Germline assignment: CDR1 WSHSY and CDR2 SAAADI. The CDR3 sequence: CASSEAQGGTYEQYF.

This chain uses TRBV29-1 with TRBJ2-7. Germline loops: CDR1 SQVTM, CDR2 ANQGSEA. The CDR3 length is 12 residues. The CDR3 protein is CSVISDSYEQYF.

The chain is built from TRBV4-3 and TRBJ2-1. Germline CDR1 and CDR2: LGHNA and YSLEER. This CDR3 contains 15 residues. The CDR3 region is CASSQVARSYNEQFF.

This chain joins TRBV20-1 and TRBJ2-5. CDR3 length: 14 residues. The germline V gene has CDR1 DFQATT and CDR2 SNEGSKA (reference sequence). CDR3 region: CSAGDQAFTETQYF.

The chain links TRBV2 to TRBJ2-7; TCRdb returns TRBD1, unconfirmable since there is no DNA. The CDR3 covers 14 residues. Germline V lookup: CDR1 SNHLY, CDR2 FYNNEI. This chain's CDR3 is CATNPGQETYEQYF.

According to its frequency, this clonotype is medium-sized. The chain links TRBV6-5 to TRBJ2-7; TCRdb's D call, TRBD2, is unchecked because there is no DNA. In germline, CDR1 is MNHEY, CDR2 SVGAGI. CDR3 size: 14 residues. The CDR3 reads CASSQTSGSYEQYF.

The gene calls are TRBV11-2 and TRBJ2-2. The CDR3 spans 15 residues. From germline, CDR1 is SGHAT and CDR2 FQNNGV. CDR3 sequence reads: CASSYFSGNTGELFF. Using reference TRBV11-2 and TRBJ2-2 for the parts outside the CDR3, the full variable domain is EAGVAQSPRYKIIEKRQSVAFWCNPISGHATLYWYQQILGQGPKLLIQFQNNGVVDDSQLPKDRFSAERLKGVDSTLKIQPAKLEDSAVYLCASSYFSGNTGELFFGEGSRLTVL.

The chain links TRBV4-3 to TRBJ2-1. The V gene's germline CDR1 is LGHNA and CDR2 YSLEER. This CDR3 spans 12 amino acids. CDR3 loop: CASSQDSRYKFF.

The chain is built from TRBV29-1 and TRBJ2-7. Germline CDR1 reads SQVTM; CDR2 reads ANQGSEA. The CDR3 extends over 13 amino acids. The CDR3 protein is CSVERLTSYEQYF.

Frequency places this clonotype as medium-sized (0.01 to 0.1%). The chain is built from TRBV5-1 and TRBJ2-3; TCRdb picks TRBD1, but there is no DNA to check that call. The CDR3 has 16 amino acids. CDR1 is SGHRS, CDR2 YFSETQ, per germline. The CDR3: CASSLEGRRGADTQYF.

The rearrangement links TRBV28 to TRBJ1-2; TCRdb selects TRBD1, and the lack of DNA leaves this call unchecked. Per germline, CDR1 MDHEN and CDR2 SYDVKM. This CDR3 spans 14 amino acids. The CDR3 sequence: CASSLSGTGPGYTF.

Judged by frequency, this clonotype is medium-sized. The chain joins TRBV20-1 to TRBJ2-7; the TCRdb call, TRBD2, lacks DNA for checking. This CDR3 is built from 16 residues. Germline values: CDR1 DFQATT, CDR2 SNEGSKA (reference sequence). The chain's CDR3 is CSARGLAGDLPYEQYF.

This chain links TRBV29-1 with TRBJ1-2. Germline V gives CDR1 SQVTM, CDR2 ANQGSEA. The CDR3 runs 12 residues. The CDR3 here is CSVDDREDGYTF. The whole variable domain, remainder taken from reference TRBV29-1 and TRBJ1-2, is SAVISQKPSRDICQRGTSLTIQCQVDSQVTMMFWYRQQPGQSLTLIATANQGSEATYESGFVIDKFPISRPNLTFSTLTVSNMSPEDSSIYLCSVDDREDGYTFGSGTRLTVV.

Measured by frequency, this clonotype is medium-sized. The rearrangement joins TRBV6-5 to TRBJ2-7; the D gene TCRdb calls, TRBD2, cannot be checked with no DNA. CDR1 MNHEY and CDR2 SVGAGI come from the germline V gene. There are 16 residues in the CDR3. This chain's CDR3 is CASSYTSGRRVGEQYF.

This chain uses TRBV29-1 with TRBJ2-2; lacking DNA, the TRBD1 call made by TCRdb goes unchecked. The CDR3 has 13 residues. In germline, CDR1 is SQVTM, CDR2 ANQGSEA. CDR3 sequence: CSVRTANTGELFF.

The chain links TRBV7-9 to TRBJ2-7. CDR1 SEHNR and CDR2 FQNEAQ come from the germline V gene (reference sequence). CDR3 length: 13 residues. CDR3 amino acids: CASSPRVGYEQYF.

This clonotype is medium-sized (0.01 to 0.1%) by frequency. V is TRBV18 and J is TRBJ2-1; the D call from TCRdb, TRBD1, cannot be confirmed without DNA. Per the germline V gene, CDR1 is KGHSH and CDR2 is LQKENI. This CDR3 region has 13 residues. The CDR3 sequence is CASSPTGDNEQFF.

Frequency places this clonotype as medium-sized (0.01 to 0.1%). The rearrangement links TRBV23-1 to TRBJ2-2; TCRdb outputs TRBD2, but without DNA this stays unchecked. TRBV23-1 is noted as an ORF with a role that remains uncertain. The CDR3 covers 19 residues. The CDR3 sequence: CASSQSRGASGSGTGELFF.

The chain uses TRBV29-1 and TRBJ2-1; the TCRdb call, TRBD2, lacks DNA for checking. Germline V gene sequence: CDR1 SQVTM, CDR2 ANQGSEA. This CDR3 is 11 amino acids long. CDR3 residues: CSVEVDLAGFF.

This clonotype is called medium-sized (0.01 to 0.1%) based on its frequency. The chain is built from TRBV6-5 and TRBJ2-3. The CDR3 is made up of 14 amino acids. Germline CDR1 reads MNHEY; CDR2 reads SVGAGI. This CDR3 is CASSYGLAGDTQYF.